The source of this TCR beta chain is a study of blood T cells in healthy people across ages. Isolating PBMCs gave at least 6.5 million of these cells per sample. In its sample, this clonotype was seen a few times. Its target is not known. A second PCR of about 7 to 11 cycles used a sample-barcoded 5' primer and a J-beta primer mix. Any given sample supplied a minimum of 3 million CDR3-containing paired-end reads. TCRdb called the 5' RACE reads again in MiXCR, with one record for every CDR3 protein. The sample gives over 1.5 million distinct CDR3 sequences, less than 50% of which show up once; less than 2.5% is in the top ten. General study points: Researchers deemed the diversity estimates from one million T cells underestimates.

The TCR sequence derives from a woman aged 40 to 50 in good health. Sequenced: blood.

The CDR3 coding sequence is TGCGCCAGCAGCCAAGTTCCGGCGACAGGGGCAGGCTCTGGGGCCAACGTCCTGACTTTC. Protein sequence: CASSQVPATGAGSGANVLTF. This sequence joins TRBV4-3 and TRBJ2-6; the match to TRBD1 covers 8 bases. The CDR3 has 20 residues. J gave up 0 bases and V 1 base, and 11 bases lay outside the gene matches. Germline assignment: CDR1 LGHNA and CDR2 YSLEER.